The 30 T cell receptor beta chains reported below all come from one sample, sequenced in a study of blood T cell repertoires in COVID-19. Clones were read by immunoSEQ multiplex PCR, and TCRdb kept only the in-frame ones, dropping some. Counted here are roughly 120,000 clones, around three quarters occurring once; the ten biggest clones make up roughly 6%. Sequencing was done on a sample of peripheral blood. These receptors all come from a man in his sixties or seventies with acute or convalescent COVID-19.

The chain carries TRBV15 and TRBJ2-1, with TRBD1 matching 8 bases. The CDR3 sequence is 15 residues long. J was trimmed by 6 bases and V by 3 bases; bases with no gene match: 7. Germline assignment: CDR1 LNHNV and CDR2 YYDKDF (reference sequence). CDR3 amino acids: CATSRTRGPGNEQFF. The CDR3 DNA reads TGTGCCACCAGCAGGACCAGGGGGCCGGGCAATGAGCAGTTCTTC.

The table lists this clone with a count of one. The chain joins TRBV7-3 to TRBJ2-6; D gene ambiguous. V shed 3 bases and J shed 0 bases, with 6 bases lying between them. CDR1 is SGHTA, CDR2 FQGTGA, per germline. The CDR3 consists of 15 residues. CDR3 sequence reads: CASSFSVSGANVLTF. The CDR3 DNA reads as TGTGCCAGCAGCTTTTCGGTCTCTGGGGCCAACGTCCTGACTTTC.

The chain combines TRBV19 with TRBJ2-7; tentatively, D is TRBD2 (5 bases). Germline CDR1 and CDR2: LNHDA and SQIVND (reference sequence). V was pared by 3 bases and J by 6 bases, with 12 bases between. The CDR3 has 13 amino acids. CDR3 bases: TGTGCCAGTAGTATTACGAGGGTTCGCGAGCAGTACTTC. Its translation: CASSITRVREQYF.

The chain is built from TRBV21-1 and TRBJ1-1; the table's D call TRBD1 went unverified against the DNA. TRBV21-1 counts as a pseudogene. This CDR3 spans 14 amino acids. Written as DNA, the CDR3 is TGTGCCAGCAGCAAAACAGGGCTGGCCACTGAAGCTTTCTTT. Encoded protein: CASSKTGLATEAFF.

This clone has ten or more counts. CDR3 in DNA: TGCGCCAGCAGCTTAAGACAGTTAGGCAAGGAAAAACTGTTTTTT. Translating gives CASSLRQLGKEKLFF. The chain couples TRBV5-1 to TRBJ1-4; D is perhaps TRBD1 (5 bases). CDR3 length equals 15 residues. Germline V CDR1 and CDR2: SGHRS, YFSETQ. V lost 2 bases to trimming and J lost 8 bases, with 16 bases between them. Based on the CDR3 plus reference TRBV5-1 and TRBJ1-4, the full variable domain is KAGVTQTPRYLIKTRGQQVTLSCSPISGHRSVSWYQQTPGQGLQFLFEYFSETQRNKGNFPGRFSGRQFSNSRSEMNVSTLELGDSALYLCASSLRQLGKEKLFFGSGTQLSVL.

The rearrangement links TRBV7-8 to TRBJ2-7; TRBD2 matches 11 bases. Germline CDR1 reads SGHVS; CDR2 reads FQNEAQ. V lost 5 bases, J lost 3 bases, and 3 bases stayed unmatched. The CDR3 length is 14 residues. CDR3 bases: TGTGCCAGCAGCACTGGGACTAGCGGCTACGAGCAGTACTTC. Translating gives CASSTGTSGYEQYF.

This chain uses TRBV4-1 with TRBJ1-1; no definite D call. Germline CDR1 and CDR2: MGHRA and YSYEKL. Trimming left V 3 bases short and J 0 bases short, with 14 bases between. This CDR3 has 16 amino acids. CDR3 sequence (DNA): TGCGCCAGCAGCCAGCCCAGACAAGTATTGAACACTGAAGCTTTCTTT. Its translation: CASSQPRQVLNTEAFF.

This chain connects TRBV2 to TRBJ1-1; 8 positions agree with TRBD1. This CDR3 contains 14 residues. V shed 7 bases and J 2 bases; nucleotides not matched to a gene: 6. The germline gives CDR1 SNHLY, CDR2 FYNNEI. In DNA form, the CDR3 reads TGTGCCAGCACTGTACAGGGGGGAAACACTGAAGCTTTCTTT. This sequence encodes CASTVQGGNTEAFF.

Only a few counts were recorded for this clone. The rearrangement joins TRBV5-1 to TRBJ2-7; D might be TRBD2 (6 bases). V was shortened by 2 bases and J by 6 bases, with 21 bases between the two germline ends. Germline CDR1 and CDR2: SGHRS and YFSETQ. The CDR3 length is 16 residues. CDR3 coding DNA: TGCGCCAGCAGCTTAAGAGCGGGTGGAGGGGAAAGCGAGCAGTACTTC. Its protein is CASSLRAGGGESEQYF.

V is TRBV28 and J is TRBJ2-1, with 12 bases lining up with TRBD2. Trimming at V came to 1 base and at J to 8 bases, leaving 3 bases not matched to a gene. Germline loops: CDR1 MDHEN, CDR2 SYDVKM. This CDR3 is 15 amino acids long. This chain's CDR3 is CASSLLTSGSHEQFF. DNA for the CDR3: TGTGCCAGCAGTTTATTGACTAGCGGGAGCCATGAGCAGTTCTTC.

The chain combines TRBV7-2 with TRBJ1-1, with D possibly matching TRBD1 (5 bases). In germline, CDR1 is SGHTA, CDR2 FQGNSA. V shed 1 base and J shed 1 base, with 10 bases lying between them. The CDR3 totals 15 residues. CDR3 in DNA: TGTGCCAGCAGCTTAGTAGTACAGGCGAACACTGAAGCTTTCTTT. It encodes CASSLVVQANTEAFF. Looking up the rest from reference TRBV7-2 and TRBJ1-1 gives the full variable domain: GAGVSQSPSNKVTEKGKDVELRCDPISGHTALYWYRQSLGQGLEFLIYFQGNSAPDKSGLPSDRFSAERTGGSVSTLTIQRTQQEDSAVYLCASSLVVQANTEAFFGQGTRLTVV.

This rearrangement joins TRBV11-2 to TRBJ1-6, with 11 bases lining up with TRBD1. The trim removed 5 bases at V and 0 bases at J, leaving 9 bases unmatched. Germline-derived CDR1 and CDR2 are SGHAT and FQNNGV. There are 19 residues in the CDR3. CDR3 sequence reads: CASSLTGTGGSSYNSPLHF. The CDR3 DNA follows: TGTGCCAGCAGCCTAACCGGGACAGGGGGGAGCTCCTATAATTCACCCCTCCACTTT.

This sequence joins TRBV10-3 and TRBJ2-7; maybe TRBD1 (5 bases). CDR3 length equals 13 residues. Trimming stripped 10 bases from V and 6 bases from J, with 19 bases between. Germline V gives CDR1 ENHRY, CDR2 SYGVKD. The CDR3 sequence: CATERQLRSEQYF. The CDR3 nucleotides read TGTGCCACCGAACGACAGCTGCGCAGCGAGCAGTACTTC.

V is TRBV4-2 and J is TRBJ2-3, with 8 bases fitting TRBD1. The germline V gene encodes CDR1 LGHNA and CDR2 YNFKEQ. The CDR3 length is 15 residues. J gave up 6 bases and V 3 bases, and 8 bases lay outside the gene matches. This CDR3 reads CASSHPGQGVDTQYF. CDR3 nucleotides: TGTGCCAGCAGCCACCCAGGACAGGGAGTGGATACGCAGTATTTT.

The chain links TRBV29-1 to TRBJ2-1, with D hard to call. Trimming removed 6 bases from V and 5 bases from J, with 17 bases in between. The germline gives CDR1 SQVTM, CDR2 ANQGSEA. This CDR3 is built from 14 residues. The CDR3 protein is CSVSPGWRNNEQFF. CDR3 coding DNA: TGCAGCGTCTCCCCCGGGTGGAGAAACAATGAGCAGTTCTTC.

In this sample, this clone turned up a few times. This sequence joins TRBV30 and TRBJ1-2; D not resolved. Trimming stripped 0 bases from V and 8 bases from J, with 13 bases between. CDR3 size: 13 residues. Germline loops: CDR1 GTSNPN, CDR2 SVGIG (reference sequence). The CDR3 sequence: CAWSVAFFGGYTF. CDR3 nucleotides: TGTGCCTGGAGTGTAGCGTTTTTTGGAGGCTACACCTTC.

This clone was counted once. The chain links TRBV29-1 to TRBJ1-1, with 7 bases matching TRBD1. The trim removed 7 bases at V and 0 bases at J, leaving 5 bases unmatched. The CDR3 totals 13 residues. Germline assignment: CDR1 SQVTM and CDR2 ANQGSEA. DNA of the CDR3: TGCAGCGCCATGACAGGGATGAACACTGAAGCTTTCTTT. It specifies CSAMTGMNTEAFF.

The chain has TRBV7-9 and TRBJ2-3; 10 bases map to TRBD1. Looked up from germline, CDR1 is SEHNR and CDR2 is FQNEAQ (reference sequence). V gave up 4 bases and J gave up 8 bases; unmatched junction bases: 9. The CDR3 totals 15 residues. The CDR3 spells CASSSAGTGDFTQYF. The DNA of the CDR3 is TGTGCCAGCAGCTCAGCCGGGACAGGGGATTTTACGCAGTATTTT.

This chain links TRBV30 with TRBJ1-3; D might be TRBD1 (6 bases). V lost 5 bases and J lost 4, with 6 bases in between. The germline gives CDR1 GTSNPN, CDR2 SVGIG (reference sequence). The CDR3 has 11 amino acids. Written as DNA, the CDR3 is TGTGCCTGGGGACAGGGAAACACCATATATTTT. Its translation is CAWGQGNTIYF.

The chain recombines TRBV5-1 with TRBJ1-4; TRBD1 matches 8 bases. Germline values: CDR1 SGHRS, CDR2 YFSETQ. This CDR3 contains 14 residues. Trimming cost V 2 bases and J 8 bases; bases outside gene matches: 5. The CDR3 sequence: CASSLGQGGEKLFF. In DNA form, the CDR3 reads TGCGCCAGCAGCTTAGGACAGGGAGGGGAAAAACTGTTTTTT. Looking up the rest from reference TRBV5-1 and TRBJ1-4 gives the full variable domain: KAGVTQTPRYLIKTRGQQVTLSCSPISGHRSVSWYQQTPGQGLQFLFEYFSETQRNKGNFPGRFSGRQFSNSRSEMNVSTLELGDSALYLCASSLGQGGEKLFFGSGTQLSVL.

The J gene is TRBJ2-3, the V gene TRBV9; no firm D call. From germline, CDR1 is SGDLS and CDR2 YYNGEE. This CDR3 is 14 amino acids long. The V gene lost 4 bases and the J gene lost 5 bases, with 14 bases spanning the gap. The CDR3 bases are TGTGCCAGCAGCCCCGTTATACGACAAGATACGCAGTATTTT. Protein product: CASSPVIRQDTQYF.

The CDR3 bases are TGCAGCGTTGAAGATGGGCATCGTAATGAGCAGTTCTTC. Translated, it gives CSVEDGHRNEQFF. The chain couples TRBV29-1 to TRBJ2-1; D is unresolved. The CDR3 contains 13 residues. The germline V and J ends were trimmed by 0 bases and 7 bases, with 10 bases remaining between them. Germline CDR1 and CDR2: SQVTM and ANQGSEA.

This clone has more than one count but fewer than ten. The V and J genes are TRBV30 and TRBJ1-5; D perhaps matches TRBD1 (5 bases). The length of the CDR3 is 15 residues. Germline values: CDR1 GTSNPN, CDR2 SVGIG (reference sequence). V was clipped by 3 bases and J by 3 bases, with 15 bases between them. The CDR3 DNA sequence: TGTGCCTGGAGGGCAGGGAATAATTACAATCAGCCCCAGCATTTT. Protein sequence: CAWRAGNNYNQPQHF.

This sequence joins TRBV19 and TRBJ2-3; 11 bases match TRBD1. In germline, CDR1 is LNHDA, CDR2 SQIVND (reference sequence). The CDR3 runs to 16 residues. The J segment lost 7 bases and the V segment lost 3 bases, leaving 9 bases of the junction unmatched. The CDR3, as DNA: TGTGCCAGTAGTATCTCCGGGACAGGGGGTGGATATACGCAGTATTTT. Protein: CASSISGTGGGYTQYF.

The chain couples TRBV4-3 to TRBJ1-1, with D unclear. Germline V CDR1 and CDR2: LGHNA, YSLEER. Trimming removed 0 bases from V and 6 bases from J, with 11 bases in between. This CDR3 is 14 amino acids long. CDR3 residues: CASSQETGMAEAFF. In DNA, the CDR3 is TGCGCCAGCAGCCAAGAAACGGGGATGGCTGAAGCTTTCTTT.

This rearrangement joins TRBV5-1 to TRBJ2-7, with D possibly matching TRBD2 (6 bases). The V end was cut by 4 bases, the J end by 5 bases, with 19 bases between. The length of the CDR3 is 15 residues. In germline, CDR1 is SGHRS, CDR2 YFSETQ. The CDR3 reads CASSPDGGPGNEQYF. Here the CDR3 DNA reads TGCGCCAGCAGCCCGGACGGGGGACCAGGGAACGAGCAGTACTTC.

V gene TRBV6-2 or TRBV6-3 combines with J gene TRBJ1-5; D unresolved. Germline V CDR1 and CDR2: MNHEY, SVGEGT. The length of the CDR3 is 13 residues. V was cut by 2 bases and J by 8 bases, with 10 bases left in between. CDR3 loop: CASSYTGREPQHF. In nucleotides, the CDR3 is TGTGCCAGCAGTTACACGGGGAGGGAGCCCCAGCATTTT.

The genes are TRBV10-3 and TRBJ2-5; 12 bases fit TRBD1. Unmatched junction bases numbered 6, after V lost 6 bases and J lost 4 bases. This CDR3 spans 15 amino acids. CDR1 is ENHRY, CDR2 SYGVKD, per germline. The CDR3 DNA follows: TGTGCCATCAGGGGACAGGGGGCGTCAGGAGAGACCCAGTACTTC. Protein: CAIRGQGASGETQYF.

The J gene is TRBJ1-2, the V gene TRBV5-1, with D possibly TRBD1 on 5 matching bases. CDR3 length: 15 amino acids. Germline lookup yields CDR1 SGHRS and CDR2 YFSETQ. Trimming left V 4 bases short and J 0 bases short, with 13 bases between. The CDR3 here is CASSRGDSSNYGYTF. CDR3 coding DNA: TGCGCCAGCAGCCGGGGGGATAGCTCTAACTATGGCTACACCTTC.

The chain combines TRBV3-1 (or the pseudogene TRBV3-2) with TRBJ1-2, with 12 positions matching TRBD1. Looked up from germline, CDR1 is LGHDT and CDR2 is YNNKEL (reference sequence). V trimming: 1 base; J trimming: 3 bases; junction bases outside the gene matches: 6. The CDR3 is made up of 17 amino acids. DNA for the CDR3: TGTGCCAGCAGCCAAGGGGGACAGGGGGCGATTGACTATGGCTACACCTTC. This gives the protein CASSQGGQGAIDYGYTF.